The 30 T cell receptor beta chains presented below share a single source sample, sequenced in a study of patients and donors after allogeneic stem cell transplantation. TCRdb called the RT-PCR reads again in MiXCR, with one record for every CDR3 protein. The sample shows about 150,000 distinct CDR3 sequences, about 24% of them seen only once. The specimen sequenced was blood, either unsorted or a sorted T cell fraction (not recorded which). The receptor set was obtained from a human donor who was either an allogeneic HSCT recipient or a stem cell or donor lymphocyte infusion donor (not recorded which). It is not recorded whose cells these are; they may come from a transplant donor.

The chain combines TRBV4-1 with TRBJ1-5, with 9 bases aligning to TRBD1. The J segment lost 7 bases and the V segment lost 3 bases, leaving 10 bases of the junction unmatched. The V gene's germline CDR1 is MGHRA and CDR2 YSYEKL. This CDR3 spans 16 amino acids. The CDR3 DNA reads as TGCGCCAGCAGCCAGTTGGGACAGGGAAGTAACCAGCCCCAGCATTTT. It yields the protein CASSQLGQGSNQPQHF.

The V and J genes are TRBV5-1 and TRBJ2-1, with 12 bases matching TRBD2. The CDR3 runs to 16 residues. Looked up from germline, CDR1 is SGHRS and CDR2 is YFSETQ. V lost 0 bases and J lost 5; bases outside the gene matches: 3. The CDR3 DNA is TGCGCCAGCAGCTTGGCTAGCGGGGGGGCAAACAATGAGCAGTTCTTC. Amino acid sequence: CASSLASGGANNEQFF.

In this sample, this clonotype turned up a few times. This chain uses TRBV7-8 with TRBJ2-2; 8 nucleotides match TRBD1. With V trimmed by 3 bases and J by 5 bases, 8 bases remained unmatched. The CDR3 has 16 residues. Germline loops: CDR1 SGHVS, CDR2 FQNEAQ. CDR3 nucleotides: TGTGCCAGCAGCTTCAAGGGCCAGGGGGCAACCGGGGAGCTGTTTTTT. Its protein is CASSFKGQGATGELFF.

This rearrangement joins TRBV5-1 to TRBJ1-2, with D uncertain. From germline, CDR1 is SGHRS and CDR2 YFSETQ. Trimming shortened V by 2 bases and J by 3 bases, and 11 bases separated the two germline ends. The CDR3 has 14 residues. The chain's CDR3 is CASSFLVGDYGYTF. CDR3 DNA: TGCGCCAGCAGCTTTCTAGTAGGAGACTATGGCTACACCTTC.

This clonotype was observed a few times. CDR3 sequence reads: CSAPTSGGAGGTGELFF. CDR3 DNA: TGCAGTGCTCCCACTAGCGGGGGGGCCGGAGGCACCGGGGAGCTGTTTTTT. V and J are TRBV20-1 and TRBJ2-2; TRBD2 aligns across 13 bases. CDR1 and CDR2 from the germline V gene are DFQATT and SNEGSKA (reference sequence). The CDR3 totals 17 residues. V was clipped by 5 bases and J by 4 bases; unmatched bases: 10.

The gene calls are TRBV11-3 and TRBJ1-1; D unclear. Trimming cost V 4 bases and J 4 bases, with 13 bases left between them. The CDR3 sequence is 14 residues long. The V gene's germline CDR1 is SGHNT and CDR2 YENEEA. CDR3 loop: CASSSSHPGTEAFF. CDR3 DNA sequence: TGTGCCAGCAGCTCAAGCCACCCCGGCACTGAAGCTTTCTTT.

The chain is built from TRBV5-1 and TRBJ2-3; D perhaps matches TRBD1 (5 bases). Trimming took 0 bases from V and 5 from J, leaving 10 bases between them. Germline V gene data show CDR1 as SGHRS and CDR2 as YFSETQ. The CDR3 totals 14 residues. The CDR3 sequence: CASSLALGEDTQYF. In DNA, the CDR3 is TGCGCCAGCAGCTTGGCCTTAGGGGAAGATACGCAGTATTTT.

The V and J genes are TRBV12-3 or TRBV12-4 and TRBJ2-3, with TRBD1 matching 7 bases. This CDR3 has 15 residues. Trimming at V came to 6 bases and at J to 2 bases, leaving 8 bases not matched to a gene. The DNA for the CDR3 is TGTGCCAGCAGCCCACAGGGGACAATCACAGATACGCAGTATTTT. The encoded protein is CASSPQGTITDTQYF.

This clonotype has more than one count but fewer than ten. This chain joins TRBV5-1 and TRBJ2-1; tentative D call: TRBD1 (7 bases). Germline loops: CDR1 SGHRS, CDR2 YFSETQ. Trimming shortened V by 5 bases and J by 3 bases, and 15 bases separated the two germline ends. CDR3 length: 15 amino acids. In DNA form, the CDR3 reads TGCGCCAGCAGTTATCAGGGGGGTGACTACAATGAGCAGTTCTTC. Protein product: CASSYQGGDYNEQFF.

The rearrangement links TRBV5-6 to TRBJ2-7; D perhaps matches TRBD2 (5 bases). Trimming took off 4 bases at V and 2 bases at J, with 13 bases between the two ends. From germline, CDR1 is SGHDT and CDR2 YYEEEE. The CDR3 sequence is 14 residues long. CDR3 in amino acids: CASSPGLNTYEQYF. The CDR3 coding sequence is TGTGCCAGCAGCCCCGGACTGAACACCTACGAGCAGTACTTC.

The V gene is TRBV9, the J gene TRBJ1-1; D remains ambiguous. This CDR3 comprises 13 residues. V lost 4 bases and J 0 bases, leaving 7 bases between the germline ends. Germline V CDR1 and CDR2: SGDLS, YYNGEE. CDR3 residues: CASSPSVNTEAFF. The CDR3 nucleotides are TGTGCCAGCAGCCCCTCAGTGAACACTGAAGCTTTCTTT.

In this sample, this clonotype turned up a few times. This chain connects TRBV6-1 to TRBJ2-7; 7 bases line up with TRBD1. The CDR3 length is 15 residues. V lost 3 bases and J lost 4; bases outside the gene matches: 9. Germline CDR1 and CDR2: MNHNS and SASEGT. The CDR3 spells CASSDPPGGSYEQYF. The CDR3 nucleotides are TGTGCCAGCAGTGACCCCCCAGGGGGTTCTTACGAGCAGTACTTC.

The CDR3 sequence: CAPQREVQETQYF. CDR3 nucleotide sequence: TGTGCCCCACAGCGGGAGGTTCAAGAGACCCAGTACTTC. This chain uses TRBV2 with TRBJ2-5, with 9 positions matching TRBD2. The CDR3 loop spans 13 amino acids. The V and J ends lost 11 bases and 2 bases, in that order; junction bases with no gene match: 6. CDR1 and CDR2 (germline): SNHLY, FYNNEI.

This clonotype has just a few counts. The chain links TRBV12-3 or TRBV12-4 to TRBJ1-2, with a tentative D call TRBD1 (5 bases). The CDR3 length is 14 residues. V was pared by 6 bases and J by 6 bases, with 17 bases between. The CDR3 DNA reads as TGTGCCAGCAGCCCTACCAACAGGCCGGATGGCTACACCTTC. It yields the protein CASSPTNRPDGYTF.

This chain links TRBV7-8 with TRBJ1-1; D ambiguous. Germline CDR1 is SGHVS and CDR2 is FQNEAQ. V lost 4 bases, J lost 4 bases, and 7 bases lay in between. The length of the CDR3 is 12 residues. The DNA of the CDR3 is TGTGCCAGCAGCTCAACCCCCACTGAAGCTTTCTTT. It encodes CASSSTPTEAFF.

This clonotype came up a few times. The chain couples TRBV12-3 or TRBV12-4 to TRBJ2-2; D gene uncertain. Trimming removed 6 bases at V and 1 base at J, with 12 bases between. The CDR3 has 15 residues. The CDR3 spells CASSRSTWNTGELFF. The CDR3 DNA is TGTGCCAGCAGCCGATCGACTTGGAACACCGGGGAGCTGTTTTTT.

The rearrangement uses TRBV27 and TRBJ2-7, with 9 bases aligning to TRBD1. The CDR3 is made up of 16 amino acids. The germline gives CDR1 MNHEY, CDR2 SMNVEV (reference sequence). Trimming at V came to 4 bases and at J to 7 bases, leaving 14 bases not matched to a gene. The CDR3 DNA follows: TGTGCCAGCAGTTCCATCTGGGACAGGGCAGTGAATGAGCAGTACTTC. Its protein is CASSSIWDRAVNEQYF.

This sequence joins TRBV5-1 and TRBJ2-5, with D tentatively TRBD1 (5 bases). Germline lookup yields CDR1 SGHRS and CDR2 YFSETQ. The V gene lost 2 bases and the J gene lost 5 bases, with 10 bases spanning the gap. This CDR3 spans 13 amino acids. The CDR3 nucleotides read TGCGCCAGCAGCTTCCGCAGGGATGAGACCCAGTACTTC. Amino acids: CASSFRRDETQYF.

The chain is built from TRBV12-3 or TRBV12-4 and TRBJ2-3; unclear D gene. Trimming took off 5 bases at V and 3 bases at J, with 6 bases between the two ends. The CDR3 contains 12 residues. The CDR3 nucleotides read TGTGCCAGCAGTCTCCGAACAGATACGCAGTATTTT. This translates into CASSLRTDTQYF.

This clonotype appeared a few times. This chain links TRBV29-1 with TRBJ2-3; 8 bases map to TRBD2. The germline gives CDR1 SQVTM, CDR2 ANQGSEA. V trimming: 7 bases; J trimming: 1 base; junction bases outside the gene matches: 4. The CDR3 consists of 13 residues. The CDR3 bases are TGCAGCGCCGGGGGGGGCGGCACAGATACGCAGTATTTT. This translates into CSAGGGGTDTQYF.

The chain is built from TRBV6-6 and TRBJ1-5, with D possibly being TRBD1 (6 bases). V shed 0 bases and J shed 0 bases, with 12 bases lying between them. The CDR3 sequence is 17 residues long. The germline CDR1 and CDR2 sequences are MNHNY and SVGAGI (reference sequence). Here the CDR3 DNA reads TGTGCCAGCAGTTACTCGCGATTACAGGGTAGCAATCAGCCCCAGCATTTT. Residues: CASSYSRLQGSNQPQHF.

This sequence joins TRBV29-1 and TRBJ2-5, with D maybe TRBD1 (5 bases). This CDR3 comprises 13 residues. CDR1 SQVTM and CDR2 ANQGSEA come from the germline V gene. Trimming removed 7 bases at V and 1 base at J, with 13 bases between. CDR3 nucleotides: TGCAGCGCCCCGGACAACCTCCAAGAGACCCAGTACTTC. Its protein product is CSAPDNLQETQYF.

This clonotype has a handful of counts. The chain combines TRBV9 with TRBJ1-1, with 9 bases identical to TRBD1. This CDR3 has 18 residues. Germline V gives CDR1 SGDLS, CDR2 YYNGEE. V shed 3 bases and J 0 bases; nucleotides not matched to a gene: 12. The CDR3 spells CASSARPGQGPMNTEAFF. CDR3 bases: TGTGCCAGCAGCGCCCGACCCGGACAGGGGCCTATGAACACTGAAGCTTTCTTT.

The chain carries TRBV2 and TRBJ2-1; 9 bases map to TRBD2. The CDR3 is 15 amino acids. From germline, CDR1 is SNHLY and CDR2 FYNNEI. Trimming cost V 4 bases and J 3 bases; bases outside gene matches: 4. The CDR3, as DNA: TGTGCCAGCAGTGCGGATAGCGGGGGCTACAATGAGCAGTTCTTC. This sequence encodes CASSADSGGYNEQFF.

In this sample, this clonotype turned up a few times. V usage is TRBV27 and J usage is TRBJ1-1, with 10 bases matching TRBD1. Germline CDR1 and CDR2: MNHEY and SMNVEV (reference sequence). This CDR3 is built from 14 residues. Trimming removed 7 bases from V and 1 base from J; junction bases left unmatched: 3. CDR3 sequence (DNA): TGTGCCAGCAACCGACAGGGGGCGAACACTGAAGCTTTCTTT. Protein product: CASNRQGANTEAFF.

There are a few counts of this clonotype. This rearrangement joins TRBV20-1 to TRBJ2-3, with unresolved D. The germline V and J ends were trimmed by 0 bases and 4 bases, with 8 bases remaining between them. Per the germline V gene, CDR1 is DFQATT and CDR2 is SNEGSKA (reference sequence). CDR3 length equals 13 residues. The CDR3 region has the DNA TGCAGTGCTAGAGATTGGGCAGCAGATACGCAGTATTTT. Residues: CSARDWAADTQYF.

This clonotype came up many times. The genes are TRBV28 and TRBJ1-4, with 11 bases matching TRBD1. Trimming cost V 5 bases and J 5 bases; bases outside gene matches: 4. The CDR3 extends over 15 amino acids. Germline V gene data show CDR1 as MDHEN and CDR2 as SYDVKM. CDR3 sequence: CASSAGTGGNEKLFF. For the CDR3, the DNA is TGTGCCAGCAGTGCCGGGACAGGGGGGAATGAAAAACTGTTTTTT.

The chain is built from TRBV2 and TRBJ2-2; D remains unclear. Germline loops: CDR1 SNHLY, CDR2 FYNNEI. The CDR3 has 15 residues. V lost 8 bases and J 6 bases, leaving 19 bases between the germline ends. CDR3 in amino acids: CASSRKWGGPGELFF. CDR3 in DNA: TGTGCCAGCTCCCGAAAATGGGGTGGACCCGGGGAGCTGTTTTTT.

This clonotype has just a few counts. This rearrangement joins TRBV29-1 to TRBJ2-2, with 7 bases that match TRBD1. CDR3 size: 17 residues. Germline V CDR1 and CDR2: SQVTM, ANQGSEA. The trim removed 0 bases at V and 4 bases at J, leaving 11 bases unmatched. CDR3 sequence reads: CSVEDLLGTEATGELFF. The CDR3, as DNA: TGCAGCGTTGAAGATCTTCTGGGGACAGAAGCCACCGGGGAGCTGTTTTTT.

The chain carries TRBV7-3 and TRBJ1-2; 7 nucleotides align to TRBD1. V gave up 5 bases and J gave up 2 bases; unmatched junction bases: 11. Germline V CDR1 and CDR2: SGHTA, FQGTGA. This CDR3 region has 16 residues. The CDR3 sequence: CASSPEGEDRNYGYTF. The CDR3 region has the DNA TGTGCCAGCAGCCCCGAAGGAGAGGACAGGAACTATGGCTACACCTTC.